The clone carrying this TCR beta chain appeared once. Its antigen is not known. This record belongs to a study of shared clonotypes between healthy human individuals. Deep-level assay runs were performed. Libraries were prepared by immunoSEQ multiplex PCR; TCRdb keeps only in-frame clonotypes and omits some of them. The sample includes about 2.1 million clones, just over 90% seen only once; the top ten take more than 1.5%. Study outcomes and limitations: Deeper or shallower sequencing was expected to change how clonotypes are shared among donors.

Naivety among CD8 cells was defined by CD45RO negativity and positive CCR7 selection, thereby excluding terminally differentiated effector memory CD45RA+ cells. Adult Caucasians living in Nashville, Tennessee made up all of the donors. The CDR3 totals 16 residues. V shed 5 bases and J 5 bases; nucleotides not matched to a gene: 14. CDR1 is SEHNR, CDR2 FQNEAQ, per germline (reference sequence). Sequenced: naive CD8+ T cells from PBMCs. V usage is TRBV7-9 and J usage is TRBJ2-5; 7 bases agree with TRBD2. The receptor comes from a man between 18 and 29 years old in good health. Some clones in this sample may be carry-over from other donors' samples. DNA of the CDR3: TGTGCCAGCAGCCCGTCCTCGGGACTAATTGCGGAGACCCAGTACTTC. Residues: CASSPSSGLIAETQYF.